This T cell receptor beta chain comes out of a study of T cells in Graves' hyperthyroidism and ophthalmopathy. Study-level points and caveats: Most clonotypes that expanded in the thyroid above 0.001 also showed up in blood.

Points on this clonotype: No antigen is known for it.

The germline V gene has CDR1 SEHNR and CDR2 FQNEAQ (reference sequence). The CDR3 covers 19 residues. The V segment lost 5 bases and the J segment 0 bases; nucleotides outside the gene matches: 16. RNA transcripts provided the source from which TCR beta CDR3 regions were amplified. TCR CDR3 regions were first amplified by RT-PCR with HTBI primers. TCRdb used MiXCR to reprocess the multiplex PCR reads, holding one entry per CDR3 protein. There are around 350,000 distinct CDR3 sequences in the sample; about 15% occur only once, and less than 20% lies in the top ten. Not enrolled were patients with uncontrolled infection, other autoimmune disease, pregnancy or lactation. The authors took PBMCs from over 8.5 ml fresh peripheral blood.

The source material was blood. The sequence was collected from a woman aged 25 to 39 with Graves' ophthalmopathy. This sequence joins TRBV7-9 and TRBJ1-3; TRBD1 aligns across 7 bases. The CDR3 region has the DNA TGTGCCAGCAGCCCCGCCGGGGGACAGAACACCCTCTCTGGAAACACCATATATTTT. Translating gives CASSPAGGQNTLSGNTIYF.